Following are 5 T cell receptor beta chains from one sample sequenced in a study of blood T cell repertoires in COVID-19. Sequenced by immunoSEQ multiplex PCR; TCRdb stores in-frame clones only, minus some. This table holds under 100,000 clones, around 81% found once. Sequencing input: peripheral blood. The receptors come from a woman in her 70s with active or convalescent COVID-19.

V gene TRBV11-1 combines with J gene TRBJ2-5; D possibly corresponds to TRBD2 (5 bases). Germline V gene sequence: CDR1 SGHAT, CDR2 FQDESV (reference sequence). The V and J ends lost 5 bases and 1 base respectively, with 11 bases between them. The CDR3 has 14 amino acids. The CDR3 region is CASSRGSSQETQYF. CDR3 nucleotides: TGTGCCAGCAGCCGAGGGTCCAGCCAAGAGACCCAGTACTTC.

The DNA for the CDR3 is TGCGCCAGCAGCCCAACTATTGGAAAGGGGGAGACTGGCTACACCTTC. Translating it yields CASSPTIGKGETGYTF. The V call is TRBV4-1, the J call TRBJ1-2; a possible D gene is TRBD1 (6 bases). V was clipped by 4 bases and J by 7 bases, with 22 bases between them. Germline V lookup: CDR1 MGHRA, CDR2 YSYEKL. This CDR3 comprises 16 residues.

The CDR3 loop is CAIRQGPDYEQYF. The CDR3 DNA reads TGTGCCATCCGACAGGGTCCAGACTACGAGCAGTACTTC. The genes are TRBV10-3 and TRBJ2-7, with 7 bases matching TRBD1. Germline CDR1 is ENHRY and CDR2 is SYGVKD. This CDR3 has 13 residues. Trimming took 8 bases from V and 3 from J; bases not matched to a gene: 7.

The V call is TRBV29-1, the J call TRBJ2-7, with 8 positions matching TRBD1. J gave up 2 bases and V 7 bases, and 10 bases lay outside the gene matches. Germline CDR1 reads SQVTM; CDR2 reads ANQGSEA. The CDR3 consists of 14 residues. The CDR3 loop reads CSATGVLTPYEQYF. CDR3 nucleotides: TGCAGCGCGACAGGGGTCTTGACCCCCTACGAGCAGTACTTC.

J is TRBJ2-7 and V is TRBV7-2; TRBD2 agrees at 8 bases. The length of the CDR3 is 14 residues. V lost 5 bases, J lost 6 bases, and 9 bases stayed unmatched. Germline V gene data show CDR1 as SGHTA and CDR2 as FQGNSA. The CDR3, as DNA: TGTGCCAGCAGCCTACGAGCGGGGGATCTCGAGCAGTACTTC. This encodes CASSLRAGDLEQYF. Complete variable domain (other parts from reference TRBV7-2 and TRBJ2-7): GAGVSQSPSNKVTEKGKDVELRCDPISGHTALYWYRQSLGQGLEFLIYFQGNSAPDKSGLPSDRFSAERTGGSVSTLTIQRTQQEDSAVYLCASSLRAGDLEQYFGPGTRLTVT.